This T cell receptor (beta chain) was profiled in a study of Ad26.COV2.S vaccination and SARS-CoV-2 variants. Findings of the study overall: Substantial post-vaccination breadth of spike-specific CD8+ and CD4+ T cell responses was reported.

Points on this clone: The antigen remains undetermined.

Measured with immunoSEQ multiplex PCR; TCRdb has only the in-frame clones, and not every one. The profile covers 75,000 to 100,000 clones, with roughly 84% appearing a single time and 16% taken by the ten largest. Germline CDR1 reads SEHNR; CDR2 reads FQNEAQ (reference sequence). This CDR3 spans 16 amino acids. V shed 1 base and J 5 bases; nucleotides not matched to a gene: 10. The chain has TRBV7-9 and TRBJ2-7, with TRBD2 matching over 8 bases. The source is a human donor who had recovered from COVID-19. Sequenced material: peripheral blood, taken after recovery from COVID-19. CDR3 in amino acids: CASSLVGGTRSHEQYF. CDR3 bases: TGTGCCAGCAGCTTAGTTGGTGGGACTAGATCCCACGAGCAGTACTTC.